The clone carrying this TCR beta chain was counted many times. This sample was included in a study of T-cell memory formation after mild COVID-19. TCRdb passed the 5' RACE reads through MiXCR, listing each CDR3 protein once. The sample contains 200,000 to 300,000 distinct CDR3 sequences, 8.5% to 9.5% of which appear only once. The CDR3 has 13 residues. The ends lost 1 base at V and 5 bases at J; junction bases unmatched: 1. CDR1 and CDR2 from the germline V gene are SGHTA and FQGNSA. The gene calls are TRBV7-2 and TRBJ1-1; 7 nucleotides line up with TRBD1. The sequencing sample was made of PBMCs or a T cell subset sorted from them (not recorded which). The clonotype originates from a man between 18 and 29 years old who had mild COVID-19 (a few samples of this study predate the infection). Cell type and time point are not known. In DNA form, the CDR3 reads TGTGCCAGCAGCTTAGACAGGGGAACTGAAGCTTTCTTT. Translated: CASSLDRGTEAFF.